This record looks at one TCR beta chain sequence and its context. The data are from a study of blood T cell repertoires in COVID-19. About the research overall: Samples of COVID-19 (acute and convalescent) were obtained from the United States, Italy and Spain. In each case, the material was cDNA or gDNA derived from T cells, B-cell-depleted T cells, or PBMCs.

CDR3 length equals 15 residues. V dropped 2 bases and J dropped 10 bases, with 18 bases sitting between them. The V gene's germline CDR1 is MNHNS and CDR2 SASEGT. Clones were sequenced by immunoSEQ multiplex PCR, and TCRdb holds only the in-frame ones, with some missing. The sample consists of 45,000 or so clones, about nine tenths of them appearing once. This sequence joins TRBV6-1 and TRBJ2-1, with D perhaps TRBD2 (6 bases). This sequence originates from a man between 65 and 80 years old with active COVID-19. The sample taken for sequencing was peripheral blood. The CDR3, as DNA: TGTGCCAGCAGTGAACCCCGGACTACTCCTGAGGAGCAGTTCTTC. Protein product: CASSEPRTTPEEQFF.